This T cell receptor beta chain was captured by sequencing in a study of T cell responses to AZD1222 COVID-19 vaccine. The ends lost 5 bases at V and 4 bases at J; junction bases unmatched: 6. The CDR3 has 14 residues. Germline CDR1 reads SEHNR; CDR2 reads FQNEAQ (reference sequence). Study findings and constraints: The number of AZD1222 recipients seropositive at baseline was only 5 to 7.

Regarding this clone: Its antigen is as yet unknown.

Sequenced by immunoSEQ multiplex PCR; TCRdb stores in-frame clones only, minus some. The table shows approximately 140,000 clones, with under 95% occurring only once. The chain uses TRBV7-9 and TRBJ1-1; 8 bases match TRBD1. The TCR originated in an adult who received the AZD1222 COVID-19 vaccine. This material consisted of peripheral blood, taken 28 days after the second AZD1222 dose. CDR3 nucleotide sequence: TGTGCCAGCAGCCCCCGCAGGGGGCTCACTGAAGCTTTCTTT. Translation: CASSPRRGLTEAFF.